These 25 T cell receptor beta chains originate from one sample sequenced in a study of cytomegalovirus exposure and HLA in healthy donors. Using immunoSEQ multiplex PCR, the repertoire was profiled, and TCRdb retains in-frame clones only, with some absent. The table records some 350,000 clones, roughly 87% of them present only once. What was sequenced was PBMCs. The origin of the receptors is a woman aged 25 to 45 in good health and CMV-seropositive.

The chain carries TRBV7-9 and TRBJ1-3; 7 bases are a match to TRBD1. The germline V gene encodes CDR1 SEHNR and CDR2 FQNEAQ (reference sequence). The CDR3 covers 15 residues. J lost 0 bases, V lost 3 bases, and 2 bases had no gene match. The CDR3 nucleotides are TGTGCCAGCAGCTTGACAGGGAACTCTGGAAACACCATATATTTT. Amino acid sequence: CASSLTGNSGNTIYF.

The V and J genes are TRBV7-2 and TRBJ2-7; 7 nucleotides align to TRBD1. From germline, CDR1 is SGHTA and CDR2 FQGNSA. V dropped 6 bases and J dropped 1; count of bases not matched to a gene: 6. This CDR3 has 14 amino acids. The CDR3 bases are TGTGCCAGCAGTGTTTCGACAGGGTCCTACGAGCAGTACTTC. The encoded protein is CASSVSTGSYEQYF.

The genes are TRBV29-1 and TRBJ2-1; TRBD2 matches 8 bases. The CDR3 loop spans 15 amino acids. CDR1 and CDR2 (germline): SQVTM, ANQGSEA. The V gene end was trimmed by 6 bases and the J gene end by 9 bases; junction bases not matched to a gene: 16. The CDR3 sequence is CSVEPLLAGSGEQFF. The CDR3 nucleotides are TGCAGCGTCGAGCCCTTGTTAGCGGGGTCTGGTGAGCAGTTCTTC.

This chain joins TRBV29-1 and TRBJ2-6; 8 bases agree with TRBD1. The CDR3 runs to 16 residues. V lost 3 bases to trimming and J lost 0 bases; unmatched junction nucleotides: 4. From germline, CDR1 is SQVTM and CDR2 ANQGSEA. The CDR3 protein is CSVEDREYSGANVLTF. CDR3 in DNA: TGCAGCGTTGAGGACAGGGAGTACTCTGGGGCCAACGTCCTGACTTTC.

V usage is TRBV29-1 and J usage is TRBJ2-5; perhaps TRBD1 as D (6 bases). The germline V gene encodes CDR1 SQVTM and CDR2 ANQGSEA. Trimming took off 7 bases at V and 0 bases at J, with 15 bases between the two ends. The CDR3 is 14 residues long. The CDR3 DNA is TGCAGCGCCGTCGGACAGTTTTACCAAGAGACCCAGTACTTC. It specifies CSAVGQFYQETQYF.

The genes are TRBV28 and TRBJ2-7, with D maybe TRBD2 (5 bases). The CDR3 is made up of 14 amino acids. With 2 bases removed from V and 3 bases from J, the gap between germline ends came to 11 bases. The germline gives CDR1 MDHEN, CDR2 SYDVKM. CDR3 loop: CASSLGGYNYEQYF. As DNA, the CDR3 is TGTGCCAGCAGTTTAGGAGGTTACAACTACGAGCAGTACTTC.

The rearrangement uses TRBV29-1 and TRBJ1-1; D gene ambiguous. CDR1 is SQVTM, CDR2 ANQGSEA, per germline. V was clipped by 4 bases and J by 4 bases, with 7 bases between them. CDR3 length equals 11 residues. The CDR3 sequence is CSVGFGTEAFF. The CDR3 nucleotides read TGCAGCGTTGGTTTTGGCACTGAAGCTTTCTTT. Supplemented by reference TRBV29-1 and TRBJ1-1, the full variable domain reads SAVISQKPSRDICQRGTSLTIQCQVDSQVTMMFWYRQQPGQSLTLIATANQGSEATYESGFVIDKFPISRPNLTFSTLTVSNMSPEDSSIYLCSVGFGTEAFFGQGTRLTVV.

The chain links TRBV27 to TRBJ1-6, with TRBD1 as a possible D gene (5 bases). Trimming took 1 base from V and 10 from J, leaving 8 bases between them. Germline V CDR1 and CDR2: MNHEY, SMNVEV (reference sequence). The CDR3 extends over 13 amino acids. CDR3 nucleotides: TGTGCCAGCAGTTTATATTGGGACTCACCCCTCCACTTT. This translates into CASSLYWDSPLHF.

This clone was recorded a few times. The CDR3 DNA reads as TGTGCCAGCAGTTTATCTGGGTGGCGCGATCAGCCCCAGCATTTT. Protein: CASSLSGWRDQPQHF. The chain combines TRBV27 with TRBJ1-5; no reliable D call. The germline V gene has CDR1 MNHEY and CDR2 SMNVEV (reference sequence). V was trimmed by 0 bases and J by 5 bases, leaving 11 bases between them. The CDR3 consists of 15 residues.

The V gene is TRBV9, the J gene TRBJ2-7, with 7 bases identical to TRBD2. Germline trimming cut 7 bases from V and 4 bases from J; bases unmatched to any gene: 5. The germline gives CDR1 SGDLS, CDR2 YYNGEE. The CDR3 is 12 residues long. As DNA, the CDR3 is TGTGCCAGCGGCGGGAGCGCGTACGAGCAGTACTTC. Its protein product is CASGGSAYEQYF.

The V gene is TRBV16, the J gene TRBJ2-5, with D possibly being TRBD2 (5 bases). The germline CDR1 and CDR2 sequences are KGHSY and FQNENV. The CDR3 runs to 14 residues. V was pared by 2 bases and J by 0 bases, with 7 bases between. The CDR3 here is CASSQPGNQETQYF. The CDR3 region has the DNA TGTGCCAGCAGCCAACCGGGAAACCAAGAGACCCAGTACTTC.

This clone came up once. This sequence joins TRBV9 and TRBJ1-5; D is possibly TRBD1 (6 bases). The germline V and J ends were trimmed by 0 bases and 2 bases, with 9 bases remaining between them. This CDR3 has 15 residues. CDR1 and CDR2 from the germline V gene are SGDLS and YYNGEE. CDR3 in amino acids: CASSVDYRGNQPQHF. The CDR3 DNA reads as TGTGCCAGCAGCGTAGATTACAGGGGCAATCAGCCCCAGCATTTT.

The J gene is TRBJ1-1, the V gene TRBV13, with 9 positions matching TRBD1. With 0 bases clipped from V and 5 bases from J, the junction kept 4 bases outside the gene matches. The CDR3 is 15 amino acids. Germline CDR1 PRHDT, CDR2 FYEKMQ (reference sequence). CDR3 sequence (DNA): TGTGCCAGCAGCTTAGGGACAGGGGGTAGTACTGAAGCTTTCTTT. It translates to CASSLGTGGSTEAFF.

The J gene is TRBJ1-2, the V gene TRBV5-1; D ambiguous. There are 13 residues in the CDR3. The germline V gene encodes CDR1 SGHRS and CDR2 YFSETQ. V was trimmed by 0 bases and J by 5 bases, leaving 8 bases between them. The CDR3, as DNA: TGCGCCAGCAGCTTGGCTGGCTCTTATGGCTACACCTTC. It encodes CASSLAGSYGYTF.

The rearrangement links TRBV7-3 to TRBJ2-3; weak D call: TRBD2 (5 bases). Germline CDR1 SGHTA, CDR2 FQGTGA. V was cut by 4 bases and J by 2 bases, with 10 bases left in between. The CDR3 is 14 amino acids. The CDR3, as DNA: TGTGCCAGCAGCTCAGGAGGTAACACAGATACGCAGTATTTT. This codes for CASSSGGNTDTQYF.

The chain has TRBV9 and TRBJ2-5; 7 nucleotides align to TRBD2. Looked up from germline, CDR1 is SGDLS and CDR2 is YYNGEE. With V trimmed by 3 bases and J by 2 bases, 16 bases remained unmatched. The CDR3 is 18 amino acids. CDR3 nucleotide sequence: TGTGCCAGCAGCGCTCCAAAAGGGTCTCACGGGGGGCAAGAGACCCAGTACTTC. It translates to CASSAPKGSHGGQETQYF.

J is TRBJ2-1 and V is TRBV13; D possibly corresponds to TRBD2 (6 bases). The CDR3 has 15 amino acids. CDR1 and CDR2 from the germline V gene are PRHDT and FYEKMQ (reference sequence). V was shortened by 1 base and J by 8 bases, with 15 bases between the two germline ends. The DNA for the CDR3 is TGTGCCAGCAGCTTAGCCGGAGGGAGCTTCTATGAGCAGTTCTTC. It yields the protein CASSLAGGSFYEQFF.

The V and J genes are TRBV28 and TRBJ2-5; TRBD2 matches 7 bases. V gave up 5 bases and J gave up 7 bases; unmatched junction bases: 16. This CDR3 is built from 16 residues. Per germline, CDR1 MDHEN and CDR2 SYDVKM. The CDR3 DNA follows: TGTGCCAGCAGTAGCCAGGAGGCGGGAGTTAGCCGGACCCAGTACTTC. Protein product: CASSSQEAGVSRTQYF.

The chain recombines TRBV19 with TRBJ1-2; D gene unclear. Trimming pared 6 bases from V and 7 bases from J, leaving 6 bases between. CDR3 size: 10 residues. Germline V gene lookup returns CDR1 LNHDA and CDR2 SQIVND (reference sequence). The CDR3 coding sequence is TGTGCCAGTAGGGAAGGTGGCTACACCTTC. Its protein is CASREGGYTF.

This rearrangement joins TRBV30 to TRBJ1-5; no firm D call. V was cut by 0 bases and J by 5 bases, with 8 bases left in between. The germline CDR1 and CDR2 sequences are GTSNPN and SVGIG (reference sequence). The CDR3 has 13 residues. In DNA, the CDR3 is TGTGCCTGGAGTGTACCAAGGGATCAGCCCCAGCATTTT. Residues: CAWSVPRDQPQHF.

This chain connects TRBV27 to TRBJ2-5; TRBD1 matches 7 bases. Trimming cost V 6 bases and J 2 bases; bases outside gene matches: 12. This CDR3 is built from 16 residues. CDR1 is MNHEY and CDR2 is SMNVEV in the germline V gene (reference sequence). The CDR3 DNA reads TGTGCCAGCAGCTACAAAAGGACAGGACTGCAAGAGACCCAGTACTTC. This gives the protein CASSYKRTGLQETQYF.

The V call is TRBV30, the J call TRBJ1-1, with no clear D. Germline loops: CDR1 GTSNPN, CDR2 SVGIG (reference sequence). V gave up 1 base and J gave up 4 bases, with 10 bases separating them. CDR3 length: 13 amino acids. CDR3 sequence: CAWSGGFSTEAFF. CDR3 bases: TGTGCCTGGAGTGGTGGTTTCAGCACTGAAGCTTTCTTT.

The chain employs TRBV2 and TRBJ1-2, with unresolved D. The CDR3 totals 12 residues. CDR1 is SNHLY and CDR2 is FYNNEI in the germline V gene. With 6 bases removed from V and 5 bases from J, the gap between germline ends came to 10 bases. This chain's CDR3 is CASSVSRYGYTF. The CDR3 DNA reads TGTGCCAGCAGCGTTTCCAGATATGGCTACACCTTC.

The V gene is TRBV25-1, the J gene TRBJ2-2, with 8 bases matching TRBD1. J lost 7 bases, V lost 2 bases, and 6 bases had no gene match. Germline V gives CDR1 MGHDK, CDR2 SYGVNS. The CDR3 loop spans 15 amino acids. CDR3 in DNA: TGTGCCAGCAGTGAAACGGACAGGGTTGACGGGGAGCTGTTTTTT. It is translated as CASSETDRVDGELFF.

The rearrangement uses TRBV7-6 and TRBJ2-7; 8 bases agree with TRBD1. V shed 3 bases and J 2 bases; nucleotides not matched to a gene: 3. Per the germline V gene, CDR1 is SGHVS and CDR2 is FNYEAQ. This CDR3 has 14 amino acids. The CDR3 sequence: CASSFGQGTYEQYF. The CDR3 coding sequence is TGTGCCAGCAGCTTCGGACAGGGTACCTACGAGCAGTACTTC.